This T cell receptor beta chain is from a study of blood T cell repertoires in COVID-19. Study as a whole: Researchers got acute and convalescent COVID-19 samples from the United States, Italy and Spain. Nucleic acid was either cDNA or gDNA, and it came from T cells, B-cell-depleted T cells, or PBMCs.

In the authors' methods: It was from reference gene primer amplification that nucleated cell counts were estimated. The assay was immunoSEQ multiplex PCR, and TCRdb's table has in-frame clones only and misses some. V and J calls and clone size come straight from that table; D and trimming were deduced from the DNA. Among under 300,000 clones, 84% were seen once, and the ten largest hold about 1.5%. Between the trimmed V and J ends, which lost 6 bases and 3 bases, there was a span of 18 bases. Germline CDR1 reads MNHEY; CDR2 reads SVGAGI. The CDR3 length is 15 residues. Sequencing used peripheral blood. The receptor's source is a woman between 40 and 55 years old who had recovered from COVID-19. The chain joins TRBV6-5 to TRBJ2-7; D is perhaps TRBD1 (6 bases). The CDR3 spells CASRRDHRDIYEQYF. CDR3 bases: TGTGCCAGCAGGAGAGACCACCGGGACATCTACGAGCAGTACTTC.